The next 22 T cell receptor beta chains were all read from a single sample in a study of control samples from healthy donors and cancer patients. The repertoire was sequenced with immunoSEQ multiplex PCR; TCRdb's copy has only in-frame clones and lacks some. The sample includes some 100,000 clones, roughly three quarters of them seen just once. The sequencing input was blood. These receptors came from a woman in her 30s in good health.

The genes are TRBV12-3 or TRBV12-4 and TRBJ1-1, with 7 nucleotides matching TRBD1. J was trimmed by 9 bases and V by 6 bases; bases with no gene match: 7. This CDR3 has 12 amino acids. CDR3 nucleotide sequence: TGTGCCAGCAGAGAGGGGGCTAGAAAAGCTTTCTTT. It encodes CASREGARKAFF.

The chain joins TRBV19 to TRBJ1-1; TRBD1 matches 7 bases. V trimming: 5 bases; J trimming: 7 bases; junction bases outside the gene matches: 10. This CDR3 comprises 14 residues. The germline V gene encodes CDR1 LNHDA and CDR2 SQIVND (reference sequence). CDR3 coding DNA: TGTGCCAGTAGTCCCCGGGACAGAAAAGTTGAAGCTTTCTTT. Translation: CASSPRDRKVEAFF.

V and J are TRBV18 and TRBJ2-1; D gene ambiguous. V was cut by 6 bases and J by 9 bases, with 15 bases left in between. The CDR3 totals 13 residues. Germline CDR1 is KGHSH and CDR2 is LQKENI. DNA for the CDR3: TGTGCCAGCTCGCAGCAGACCGGCCGTGAGCAGTTCTTC. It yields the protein CASSQQTGREQFF.

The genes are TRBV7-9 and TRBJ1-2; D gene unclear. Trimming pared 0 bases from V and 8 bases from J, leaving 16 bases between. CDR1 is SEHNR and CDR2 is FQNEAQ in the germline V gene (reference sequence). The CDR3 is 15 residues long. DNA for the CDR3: TGTGCCAGCAGCTTAGCTCGTCTCCGGTCGAACGGCTACACCTTC. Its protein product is CASSLARLRSNGYTF.

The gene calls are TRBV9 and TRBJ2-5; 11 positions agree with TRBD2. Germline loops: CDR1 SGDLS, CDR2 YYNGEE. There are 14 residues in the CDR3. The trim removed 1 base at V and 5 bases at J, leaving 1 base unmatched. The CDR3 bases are TGTGCCAGCAGCGTAACTAGCGGGGGTGAGACCCAGTACTTC. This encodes CASSVTSGGETQYF.

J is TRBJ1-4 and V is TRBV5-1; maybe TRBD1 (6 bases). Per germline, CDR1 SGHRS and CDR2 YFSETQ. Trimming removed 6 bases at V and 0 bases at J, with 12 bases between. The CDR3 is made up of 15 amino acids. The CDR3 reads CASTESGATNEKLFF. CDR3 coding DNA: TGCGCCAGCACCGAATCAGGGGCAACTAATGAAAAACTGTTTTTT.

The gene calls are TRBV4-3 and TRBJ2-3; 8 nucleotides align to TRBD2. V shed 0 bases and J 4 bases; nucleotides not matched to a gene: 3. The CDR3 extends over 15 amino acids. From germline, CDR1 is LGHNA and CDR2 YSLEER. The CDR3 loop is CASSQDRGGSDTQYF. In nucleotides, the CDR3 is TGCGCCAGCAGCCAAGACCGCGGGGGGTCAGATACGCAGTATTTT.

In nucleotides, the CDR3 is TGTGCCAGTAGTCCTCGACAGGGATCCTACAATGAGCAGTTCTTC. Translation gives CASSPRQGSYNEQFF. The V and J genes are TRBV19 and TRBJ2-1; TRBD1 matches at 7 bases. The germline CDR1 and CDR2 sequences are LNHDA and SQIVND (reference sequence). There are 15 residues in the CDR3. The trim removed 5 bases at V and 1 base at J, leaving 5 bases unmatched.

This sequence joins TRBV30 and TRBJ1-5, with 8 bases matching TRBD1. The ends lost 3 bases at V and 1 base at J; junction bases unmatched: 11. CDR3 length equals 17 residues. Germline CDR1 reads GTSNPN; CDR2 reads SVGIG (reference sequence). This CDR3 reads CAWSDRNRDRSNQPQHF. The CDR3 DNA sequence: TGTGCCTGGAGCGACCGTAACCGGGACAGGAGCAATCAGCCCCAGCATTTT.

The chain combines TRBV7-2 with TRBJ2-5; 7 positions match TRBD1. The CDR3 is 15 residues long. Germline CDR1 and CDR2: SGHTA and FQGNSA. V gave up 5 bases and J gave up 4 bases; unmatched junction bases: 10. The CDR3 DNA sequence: TGTGCCAGCAGCCAAAGACAGGGACCCAGAGAGACCCAGTACTTC. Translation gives CASSQRQGPRETQYF.

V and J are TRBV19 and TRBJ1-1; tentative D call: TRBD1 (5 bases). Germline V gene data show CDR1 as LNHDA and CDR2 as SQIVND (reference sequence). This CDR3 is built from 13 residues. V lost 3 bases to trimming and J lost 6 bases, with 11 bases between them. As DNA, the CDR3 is TGTGCCAGTAGTATTAACAGGTTTTCTGAAGCTTTCTTT. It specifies CASSINRFSEAFF. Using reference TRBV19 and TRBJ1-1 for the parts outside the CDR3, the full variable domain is DGGITQSPKYLFRKEGQNVTLSCEQNLNHDAMYWYRQDPGQGLRLIYYSQIVNDFQKGDIAEGYSVSREKKESFPLTVTSAQKNPTAFYLCASSINRFSEAFFGQGTRLTVV.

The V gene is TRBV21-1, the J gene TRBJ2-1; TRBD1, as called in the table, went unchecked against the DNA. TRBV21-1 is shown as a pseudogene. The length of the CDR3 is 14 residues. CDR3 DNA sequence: TGTGCCAGCAGCAATCAAGCAGGGCTGAGTGAGCAGTTCTTC. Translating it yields CASSNQAGLSEQFF.

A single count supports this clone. Written as DNA, the CDR3 is TGTGCTAGTGGTTTGCTCCATGGGGCAGGGGACACTGAAGCTTTCTTT. Residues: CASGLLHGAGDTEAFF. V gene TRBV12-5 combines with J gene TRBJ1-1, with a possible D match to TRBD1 (6 bases). CDR1 is LGHNT and CDR2 is FRNRAP in the germline V gene. V shed 2 bases and J shed 3 bases, with 16 bases lying between them. This CDR3 has 16 amino acids.

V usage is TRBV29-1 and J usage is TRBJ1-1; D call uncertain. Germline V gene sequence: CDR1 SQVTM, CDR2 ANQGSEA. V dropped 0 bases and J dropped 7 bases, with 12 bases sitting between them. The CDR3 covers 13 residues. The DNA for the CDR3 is TGCAGCGTTGAAGATTCGTCCTGGGGTGAAGCTTTCTTT. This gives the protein CSVEDSSWGEAFF.

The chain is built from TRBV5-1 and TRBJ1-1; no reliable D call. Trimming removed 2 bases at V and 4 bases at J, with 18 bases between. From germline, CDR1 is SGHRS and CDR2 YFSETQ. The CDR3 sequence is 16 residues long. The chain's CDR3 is CASSLLGPLPGTEAFF. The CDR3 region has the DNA TGCGCCAGCAGCTTATTGGGCCCTCTCCCGGGCACTGAAGCTTTCTTT.

The CDR3, as DNA: TGTGCCAGCAGTGAATTAACAGGGAGTCCAGATACGCAGTATTTT. Its protein is CASSELTGSPDTQYF. This chain connects TRBV25-1 to TRBJ2-3, with a tentative D call TRBD1 (6 bases). CDR3 size: 15 residues. The V end was cut by 1 base, the J end by 4 bases, with 12 bases between. The germline CDR1 and CDR2 sequences are MGHDK and SYGVNS.

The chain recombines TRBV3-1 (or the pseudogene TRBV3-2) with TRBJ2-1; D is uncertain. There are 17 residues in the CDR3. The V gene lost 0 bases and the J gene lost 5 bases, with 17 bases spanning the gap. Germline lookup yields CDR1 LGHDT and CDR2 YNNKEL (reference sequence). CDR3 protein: CASSQDWAVNWNNEQFF. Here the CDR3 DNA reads TGTGCCAGCAGCCAAGATTGGGCGGTTAACTGGAACAATGAGCAGTTCTTC.

The CDR3 loop is CASSERAGNQPQHF. CDR3 coding DNA: TGTGCCAGCAGTGAGCGGGCAGGTAATCAGCCCCAGCATTTT. The chain joins TRBV25-1 to TRBJ1-5; D not resolved. Trimming removed 3 bases from V and 4 bases from J, with 10 bases in between. The germline gives CDR1 MGHDK, CDR2 SYGVNS. This CDR3 has 14 amino acids.

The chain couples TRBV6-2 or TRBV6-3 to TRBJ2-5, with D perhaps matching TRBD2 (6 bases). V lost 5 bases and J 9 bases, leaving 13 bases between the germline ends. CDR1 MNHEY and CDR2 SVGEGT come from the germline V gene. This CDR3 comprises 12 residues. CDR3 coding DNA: TGTGCCAGCAGTAGTCCTCCGGGGGCCCAGTACTTC. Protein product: CASSSPPGAQYF.

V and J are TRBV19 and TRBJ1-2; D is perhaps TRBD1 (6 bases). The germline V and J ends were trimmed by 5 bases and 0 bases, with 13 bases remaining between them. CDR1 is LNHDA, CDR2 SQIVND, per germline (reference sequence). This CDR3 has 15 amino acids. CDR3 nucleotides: TGTGCCAGTAGTTACACAGGGAGAGCTAACTATGGCTACACCTTC. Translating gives CASSYTGRANYGYTF.

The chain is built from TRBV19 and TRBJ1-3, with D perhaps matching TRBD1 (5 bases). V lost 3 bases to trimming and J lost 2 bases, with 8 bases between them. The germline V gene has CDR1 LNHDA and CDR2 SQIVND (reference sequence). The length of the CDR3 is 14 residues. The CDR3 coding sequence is TGTGCCAGTAGTATTCAGGGACCTGGAAACACCATATATTTT. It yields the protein CASSIQGPGNTIYF.

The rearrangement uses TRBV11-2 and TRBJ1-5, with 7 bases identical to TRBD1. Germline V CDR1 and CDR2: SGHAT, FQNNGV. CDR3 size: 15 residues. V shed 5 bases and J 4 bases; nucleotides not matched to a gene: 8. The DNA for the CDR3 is TGTGCCAGCAGCCCCCGGACAGGACGTAATCAGCCCCAGCATTTT. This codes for CASSPRTGRNQPQHF.